The T cell receptor beta chain described here comes from a study of blood T cell repertoires in COVID-19. Clones were read by immunoSEQ multiplex PCR, and TCRdb kept only the in-frame ones, dropping some. Found here are about 280,000 clones, around 90% of them singletons; the top ten hold 2% to 2.5%. The CDR3 totals 17 residues. The junction had 7 bases not matched to a gene; V was cut back by 0 bases and J by 3 bases. Germline loops: CDR1 LGHNA, CDR2 YSLEER. This clone occurred once. Sequenced input: peripheral blood. This receptor was taken from a woman in her forties or fifties who had recovered from COVID-19. V usage is TRBV4-3 and J usage is TRBJ1-4, with 7 bases identical to TRBD1. CDR3 sequence reads: CASSQDLGGLANEKLFF. The CDR3 DNA reads TGCGCCAGCAGCCAAGATTTAGGGGGCTTAGCTAATGAAAAACTGTTTTTT.